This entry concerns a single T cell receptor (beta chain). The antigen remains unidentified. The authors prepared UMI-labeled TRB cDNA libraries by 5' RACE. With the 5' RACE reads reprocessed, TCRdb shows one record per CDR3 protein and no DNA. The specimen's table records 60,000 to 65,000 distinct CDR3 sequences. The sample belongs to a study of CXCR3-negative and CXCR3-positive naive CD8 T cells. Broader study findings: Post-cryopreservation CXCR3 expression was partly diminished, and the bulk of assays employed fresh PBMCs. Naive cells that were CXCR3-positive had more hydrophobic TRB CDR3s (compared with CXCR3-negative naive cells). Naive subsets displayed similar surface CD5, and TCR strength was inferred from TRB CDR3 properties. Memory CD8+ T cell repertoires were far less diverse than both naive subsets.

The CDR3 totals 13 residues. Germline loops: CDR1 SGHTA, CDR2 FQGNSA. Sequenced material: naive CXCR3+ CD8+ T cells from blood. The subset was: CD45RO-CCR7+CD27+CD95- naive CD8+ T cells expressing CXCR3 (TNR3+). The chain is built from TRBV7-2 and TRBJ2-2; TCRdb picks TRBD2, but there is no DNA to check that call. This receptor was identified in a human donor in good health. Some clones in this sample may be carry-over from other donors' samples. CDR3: CASSSPYTGELFF.